The 8 T cell receptor beta chains reported below all come from one sample, sequenced in a study of blood T cell dynamics during melanoma immunotherapy. Time point reported: pre-treatment baseline. The repertoire was sequenced with immunoSEQ multiplex PCR; TCRdb's copy has only in-frame clones and lacks some. This sample has 3,400 or so clones; roughly 90% occur once, and the top ten carry around 0.5%. Sequenced material: effector memory CD8+ T cells from blood, taken from a patient treated with checkpoint blockade. The source of these receptors is a human donor with melanoma.

The chain uses TRBV7-8 and TRBJ1-1; D unclear. The V end was cut by 1 base, the J end by 7 bases, with 7 bases between. Germline V gene lookup returns CDR1 SGHVS and CDR2 FQNEAQ. This CDR3 contains 12 residues. CDR3 DNA sequence: TGTGCCAGCAGCTTAGTGGGTGTTGAAGCTTTCTTT. This encodes CASSLVGVEAFF.

This chain uses TRBV15 with TRBJ1-2; 11 bases agree with TRBD1. The ends lost 11 bases at V and 0 bases at J; junction bases unmatched: 20. The germline V gene encodes CDR1 LNHNV and CDR2 YYDKDF (reference sequence). The CDR3 consists of 19 residues. The CDR3 DNA follows: TGTGCCTCGAGACCACGGACAGGGGGCATAGGAGCAGCTAACTATGGCTACACCTTC. The encoded protein is CASRPRTGGIGAANYGYTF.

The chain links TRBV5-4 to TRBJ2-2; tentatively, D is TRBD1 (5 bases). Germline V gives CDR1 SGHNT, CDR2 YYREEE (reference sequence). V was pared by 3 bases and J by 5 bases, with 14 bases between. The CDR3 runs to 15 residues. CDR3 sequence: CASSYNPGWTGELFF. The CDR3 DNA sequence: TGTGCCAGCAGCTACAATCCAGGGTGGACCGGGGAGCTGTTTTTT.

The CDR3 spells CSVDSASSRAEAFF. The CDR3 DNA is TGCAGCGTTGATTCTGCCAGCTCTCGGGCTGAAGCTTTCTTT. This chain links TRBV29-1 with TRBJ1-1; D call uncertain. The V gene lost 3 bases and the J gene lost 6 bases, with 17 bases spanning the gap. In germline, CDR1 is SQVTM, CDR2 ANQGSEA. The CDR3 sequence is 14 residues long.

The rearrangement links TRBV5-6 to TRBJ2-1; the match to TRBD2 covers 7 bases. J was trimmed by 3 bases and V by 0 bases; bases with no gene match: 3. The CDR3 has 15 amino acids. Germline V gives CDR1 SGHDT, CDR2 YYEEEE. The CDR3 DNA follows: TGTGCCAGCAGCTTGGAGCGGGAACTCTACAATGAGCAGTTCTTC. Translated, it gives CASSLERELYNEQFF.

The chain uses TRBV18 and TRBJ1-5, with 11 bases matching TRBD1. Germline CDR1 reads KGHSH; CDR2 reads LQKENI. The CDR3 runs to 15 residues. The ends lost 5 bases at V and 1 base at J; junction bases unmatched: 1. This chain's CDR3 is CASSGQGASNQPQHF. The CDR3 nucleotides read TGTGCCAGCTCAGGACAGGGGGCCAGCAATCAGCCCCAGCATTTT.

This clone has only one observation. The CDR3 DNA reads as TGTGCCAGCAGTTATGGCGTTCGGGATAATTCACCCCTCCACTTT. The encoded protein is CASSYGVRDNSPLHF. This chain joins TRBV27 and TRBJ1-6, with D unresolved. The CDR3 sequence is 15 residues long. Trimming pared 4 bases from V and 5 bases from J, leaving 12 bases between. Per germline, CDR1 MNHEY and CDR2 SMNVEV (reference sequence).

J is TRBJ2-3 and V is TRBV7-8; 9 bases align to TRBD2. Per germline, CDR1 SGHVS and CDR2 FQNEAQ. V was pared by 5 bases and J by 6 bases, with 12 bases of the junction left unmatched. This CDR3 is 16 amino acids long. The CDR3 spells CASSPTGTSSRDTQYF. The CDR3 nucleotides are TGTGCCAGCAGCCCTACCGGGACTAGCTCTCGGGATACGCAGTATTTT.